The 31 T cell receptor beta chains below were found in one sample sequenced in a study of T cell repertoires in cytomegalovirus infection. Their target antigens are unknown. TCRdb processed the reads anew with MiXCR; each CDR3 protein has one entry. The repertoire includes roughly 200,000 distinct CDR3 sequences, roughly two fifths of them detected once, and around 60% sits in the top ten. The sample here was CD8+ T cells from cultured PBMCs, taken from culture after CMV antigen stimulation. All receptors derive from a human donor in good health (CMV status not recorded). Some clones in this sample may be carry-over from other donors' samples.

The V gene is TRBV19, the J gene TRBJ1-5, with 8 bases lining up with TRBD1. The V and J ends lost 2 bases and 4 bases, in that order; junction bases with no gene match: 7. This CDR3 is built from 16 residues. The V gene's germline CDR1 is LNHDA and CDR2 SQIVND (reference sequence). The chain's CDR3 is CASSITDRGRNQPQHF. In nucleotides, the CDR3 is TGTGCCAGTAGTATAACAGACAGGGGAAGAAATCAGCCCCAGCATTTT.

The rearrangement links TRBV7-9 to TRBJ1-4; D possibly corresponds to TRBD1 (6 bases). V lost 5 bases, J lost 4 bases, and 14 bases lay in between. This CDR3 is built from 15 residues. From germline, CDR1 is SEHNR and CDR2 FQNEAQ (reference sequence). The CDR3 nucleotides are TGTGCCAGCAGCCCCAGGACAGCGGATAATGAAAAACTGTTTTTT. Translation gives CASSPRTADNEKLFF.

The sample holds many counts of this clonotype. The chain employs TRBV4-1 and TRBJ2-7, with a possible D match to TRBD1 (5 bases). The CDR3 spans 15 residues. Between the trimmed V and J ends, which lost 1 base and 0 bases, there was a span of 10 bases. Germline V gene lookup returns CDR1 MGHRA and CDR2 YSYEKL. CDR3 protein: CASSQGAGSSYEQYF. CDR3 sequence (DNA): TGCGCCAGCAGCCAAGGGGCAGGGTCCTCCTACGAGCAGTACTTC.

This clonotype occurred many times. The CDR3 sequence: CASSQIGRDEQYF. In nucleotides, the CDR3 is TGTGCCAGCAGCCAAATCGGCAGGGACGAGCAGTACTTC. V gene TRBV7-9 combines with J gene TRBJ2-7; TRBD1 is a possible D gene (5 bases). This CDR3 spans 13 amino acids. The germline gives CDR1 SEHNR, CDR2 FQNEAQ (reference sequence). V was cut by 5 bases and J by 5 bases, with 13 bases left in between.

This CDR3 reads CASSYGGGPYYGYTF. The CDR3 DNA follows: TGTGCCAGCAGCTATGGTGGGGGGCCCTACTATGGCTACACCTTC. The rearrangement links TRBV27 to TRBJ1-2, with D perhaps matching TRBD1 (6 bases). The CDR3 covers 15 residues. Germline V gene lookup returns CDR1 MNHEY and CDR2 SMNVEV (reference sequence). Between the trimmed V and J ends, which lost 6 bases and 3 bases, there was a span of 17 bases.

This clonotype has more than one count but fewer than ten. The V and J genes are TRBV12-5 and TRBJ2-3; D is perhaps TRBD2 (5 bases). Trimming left V 5 bases short and J 4 bases short, with 19 bases between. Germline CDR1 LGHNT, CDR2 FRNRAP. The CDR3 contains 16 residues. This chain's CDR3 is CASGRDVSSAPDTQYF. The CDR3 DNA sequence: TGTGCTAGTGGTCGGGATGTGAGTAGCGCTCCAGATACGCAGTATTTT.

The V call is TRBV27, the J call TRBJ1-2, with 7 bases that match TRBD1. CDR3 size: 17 residues. Trimming at V came to 0 bases and at J to 0 bases, leaving 7 bases not matched to a gene. Germline CDR1 is MNHEY and CDR2 is SMNVEV (reference sequence). The CDR3 DNA reads as TGTGCCAGCAGTTTATCCCAGGGGGACCCACCTAACTATGGCTACACCTTC. Translating it yields CASSLSQGDPPNYGYTF.

This clonotype was picked up a small number of times. The rearrangement uses TRBV7-8 and TRBJ2-7; D tentatively fits TRBD1 or TRBD2 (5 bases each). The CDR3 is 16 amino acids. Between the trimmed V and J ends, which lost 4 bases and 4 bases, there was a span of 20 bases. Looked up from germline, CDR1 is SGHVS and CDR2 is FQNEAQ. As DNA, the CDR3 is TGTGCCAGCAGCTCCACAGGTCTTGAGGGAAAGTACGAGCAGTACTTC. Amino acids: CASSSTGLEGKYEQYF. Combining the CDR3 with reference TRBV7-8 and TRBJ2-7 gives the whole variable domain GAGVSQSPRYKVAKRGQDVALRCDPISGHVSLFWYQQALGQGPEFLTYFQNEAQLDKSGLPSDRFFAERPEGSVSTLKIQRTQQEDSAVYLCASSSTGLEGKYEQYFGPGTRLTVT.

This rearrangement joins TRBV4-2 to TRBJ1-5; weak D call: TRBD1 (6 bases). V dropped 0 bases and J dropped 5 bases, with 29 bases sitting between them. Germline CDR1 reads LGHNA; CDR2 reads YNFKEQ. The CDR3 covers 21 residues. The CDR3 sequence is CASSQEGPVAGALNIDQPQHF. In nucleotides, the CDR3 is TGTGCCAGCAGCCAAGAGGGACCAGTGGCAGGGGCCCTCAACATCGATCAGCCCCAGCATTTT.

This clonotype was found a few times. This rearrangement joins TRBV4-1 to TRBJ1-5, with D unclear. The CDR3 covers 15 residues. Germline V gene sequence: CDR1 MGHRA, CDR2 YSYEKL. V lost 1 base and J 0 bases, leaving 7 bases between the germline ends. CDR3 region: CASSQGADSNQPQHF. CDR3 DNA: TGCGCCAGCAGCCAAGGAGCGGATAGCAATCAGCCCCAGCATTTT.

This clonotype was counted between two and nine times. The chain combines TRBV4-1 with TRBJ2-2; D gene unclear. In germline, CDR1 is MGHRA, CDR2 YSYEKL. The V end lost 5 bases, the J end lost 3 bases, and 4 bases lay between the germline ends. The CDR3 consists of 12 residues. The CDR3 region is CASSFHTGELFF. CDR3 nucleotide sequence: TGCGCCAGCAGCTTTCACACCGGGGAGCTGTTTTTT.

J is TRBJ2-3 and V is TRBV2; D not certain. Between the trimmed V and J ends, which lost 2 bases and 3 bases, there was a span of 6 bases. CDR3 length: 13 residues. In germline, CDR1 is SNHLY, CDR2 FYNNEI. Written as DNA, the CDR3 is TGTGCCAGCAGTGAACCCGAGACAGATACGCAGTATTTT. It specifies CASSEPETDTQYF.

This clonotype was counted between two and nine times. The CDR3: CASSSDRGLVTQYF. The CDR3 DNA reads as TGTGCCAGCAGTTCGGACAGGGGTTTAGTTACGCAGTATTTT. The genes are TRBV28 and TRBJ2-3, with 9 nucleotides matching TRBD1. The CDR3 length is 14 residues. Germline CDR1 is MDHEN and CDR2 is SYDVKM. Trimming cost V 4 bases and J 8 bases; bases outside gene matches: 7.

This clonotype has more than one count but fewer than ten. The chain is built from TRBV12-3 or TRBV12-4 and TRBJ1-6, with D unclear. There are 15 residues in the CDR3. V dropped 6 bases and J dropped 6 bases, with 15 bases sitting between them. CDR3 sequence reads: CASSTRTRTNSPLHF. CDR3 DNA: TGTGCCAGCAGCACAAGAACTCGAACTAATTCACCCCTCCACTTT.

The CDR3 sequence: CASSPSGQAIYEQYF. CDR3 sequence (DNA): TGTGCCAGCAGCCCCTCGGGACAGGCGATTTACGAGCAGTACTTC. The gene calls are TRBV7-3 and TRBJ2-7; 8 nucleotides align to TRBD1. The CDR3 has 15 residues. The germline V gene has CDR1 SGHTA and CDR2 FQGTGA. V lost 5 bases and J lost 4; bases outside the gene matches: 10. Filled out from reference TRBV7-3 and TRBJ2-7, the complete variable domain reads GAGVSQTPSNKVTEKGKYVELRCDPISGHTALYWYRQSLGQGPEFLIYFQGTGAADDSGLPNDRFFAVRPEGSVSTLKIQRTERGDSAVYLCASSPSGQAIYEQYFGPGTRLTVT.

This clonotype was found a few times. The V gene is TRBV27, the J gene TRBJ2-1; 7 bases map to TRBD2. The V segment lost 6 bases and the J segment 3 bases; nucleotides outside the gene matches: 5. CDR3 length: 14 amino acids. From germline, CDR1 is MNHEY and CDR2 SMNVEV (reference sequence). The CDR3 protein is CASRASGNYNEQFF. The CDR3 nucleotides are TGTGCCAGCAGAGCGAGCGGGAACTACAATGAGCAGTTCTTC.

The rearrangement links TRBV28 to TRBJ2-7; TRBD1 or TRBD2 may be the D gene (5 bases each). CDR1 and CDR2 (germline): MDHEN, SYDVKM. Trimming left V 2 bases short and J 0 bases short, with 11 bases between. The CDR3 has 15 residues. CDR3 nucleotide sequence: TGTGCCAGCAGTTTAGCCAGGGAGACCTCCTACGAGCAGTACTTC. Amino acid sequence: CASSLARETSYEQYF.

J is TRBJ1-5 and V is TRBV12-3 or TRBV12-4; D not resolved. The CDR3 has 14 amino acids. With 7 bases removed from V and 2 bases from J, the gap between germline ends came to 12 bases. CDR3 sequence: CASTRSGGNQPQHF. CDR3 DNA sequence: TGTGCCAGCACCCGATCCGGGGGCAATCAGCCCCAGCATTTT.

This clonotype was seen a few times. This CDR3 is CASSYDQGLNQPQHF. The CDR3 DNA sequence: TGTGCCAGCAGTTATGACCAAGGTCTCAATCAGCCCCAGCATTTT. The chain couples TRBV6-2 or TRBV6-3 to TRBJ1-5; D is ambiguous. V lost 3 bases and J 3 bases, leaving 12 bases between the germline ends. CDR1 and CDR2 (germline): MNHEY, SVGEGT. CDR3 length: 15 amino acids.

This clonotype was found a few times. The chain uses TRBV6-5 and TRBJ2-2; D is unresolved. V lost 6 bases, J lost 3 bases, and 14 bases lay in between. The CDR3 spans 15 residues. Germline loops: CDR1 MNHEY, CDR2 SVGAGI. This CDR3 is CASRTQNWDTGELFF. The CDR3 region has the DNA TGTGCCAGCAGGACACAGAATTGGGACACCGGGGAGCTGTTTTTT.

The genes are TRBV2 and TRBJ1-4, with a possible D match to TRBD1 (6 bases). This CDR3 is 15 amino acids long. The V gene's germline CDR1 is SNHLY and CDR2 FYNNEI. Deletions cut 4 bases from V and 6 bases from J, with 15 bases between. The CDR3 coding sequence is TGTGCCAGCAGTGTCTGGGCAGGGGTGGATGAAAAACTGTTTTTT. Translating gives CASSVWAGVDEKLFF.

The chain joins TRBV7-9 to TRBJ2-3, with TRBD2 matching over 8 bases. The V gene end was trimmed by 8 bases and the J gene end by 4 bases; junction bases not matched to a gene: 11. The CDR3 extends over 15 amino acids. Germline V gives CDR1 SEHNR, CDR2 FQNEAQ (reference sequence). CDR3 amino acids: CASQASGGLADTQYF. DNA for the CDR3: TGTGCCAGCCAAGCGAGCGGGGGTTTGGCAGATACGCAGTATTTT.

A single count supports this clonotype. The rearrangement joins TRBV27 to TRBJ1-4; 9 positions agree with TRBD1. After removal of 2 bases from V and 1 base from J, the junction contained 11 bases not matched to a gene. The CDR3 spans 19 residues. The germline gives CDR1 MNHEY, CDR2 SMNVEV (reference sequence). Here the CDR3 DNA reads TGTGCCAGCAGTTTAAAAGGGACAGGGATACTCATAACTAATGAAAAACTGTTTTTT. This translates into CASSLKGTGILITNEKLFF.

This clonotype was observed a handful of times. The gene calls are TRBV12-3 or TRBV12-4 and TRBJ2-7; 9 bases are a match to TRBD1. The CDR3 extends over 13 amino acids. The V and J ends lost 8 bases and 2 bases, in that order; junction bases with no gene match: 4. Written as DNA, the CDR3 is TGTGCCAGCGTACGACAGGGGGCCTACGAGCAGTACTTC. This sequence encodes CASVRQGAYEQYF.

DNA for the CDR3: TGTGCCAGCAGCTTCGGCCGGAATGAGCAGTTCTTC. Translated: CASSFGRNEQFF. The chain carries TRBV7-6 and TRBJ2-1; no clear D. Per germline, CDR1 SGHVS and CDR2 FNYEAQ. Trimming removed 3 bases from V and 7 bases from J, with 7 bases in between. The CDR3 is made up of 12 amino acids.

This clonotype has just a few counts. The conserved phenylalanine or tryptophan is not found at the CDR3 terminus, so this likely reflects a read error. Because the CDR3's place on the DNA is in doubt, the DNA is left out and the CDR3 is given as listed by TCRdb. The chain carries TRBV20-1 and TRBJ2-3; the D call of TRBD1 is as the table states it, not checked on the DNA. The CDR3 is 10 residues long, ends included. In germline, CDR1 is DFQATT, CDR2 SNEGSKA (reference sequence). CDR3 in amino acids: CSARGVDRGV.

The V and J genes are TRBV27 and TRBJ1-5, with TRBD1 matching over 7 bases. The CDR3 has 14 residues. Germline CDR1 is MNHEY and CDR2 is SMNVEV (reference sequence). Germline trimming cut 4 bases from V and 5 bases from J; bases unmatched to any gene: 5. CDR3: CASSWRGRDQPQHF. The CDR3 bases are TGTGCCAGCAGTTGGAGGGGGCGCGATCAGCCCCAGCATTTT.

A few counts support this clonotype. The chain has TRBV28 and TRBJ2-3; TRBD1 is a possible D gene (6 bases). The germline V and J ends were trimmed by 6 bases and 2 bases, with 18 bases remaining between them. There are 16 residues in the CDR3. The V gene's germline CDR1 is MDHEN and CDR2 SYDVKM. CDR3 sequence reads: CASSTDRLGDTDTQYF. CDR3 coding DNA: TGTGCCAGCAGCACAGACAGGCTCGGGGACACAGATACGCAGTATTTT.

The sample holds one count of this clonotype. J is TRBJ2-7 and V is TRBV5-5, with D perhaps being TRBD1 or TRBD2 (5 bases each). The CDR3 runs to 14 residues. V was pared by 0 bases and J by 3 bases, with 10 bases between. In germline, CDR1 is SGHKS, CDR2 YYEKEE (reference sequence). The DNA for the CDR3 is TGTGCCAGCAGCTTGGACGAGAGGGGCTACGAGCAGTACTTC. This translates into CASSLDERGYEQYF.

The gene calls are TRBV20-1 and TRBJ1-3; the D is unclear. Trimming left V 5 bases short and J 4 bases short, with 9 bases between. This CDR3 spans 12 amino acids. From germline, CDR1 is DFQATT and CDR2 SNEGSKA (reference sequence). The DNA of the CDR3 is TGCAGTGCTGGTTACGGGGGAAACACCATATATTTT. This translates into CSAGYGGNTIYF.

The gene calls are TRBV7-9 and TRBJ1-2; D not certain. V lost 5 bases, J lost 1 base, and 11 bases lay in between. The CDR3 spans 14 residues. Germline CDR1 reads SEHNR; CDR2 reads FQNEAQ (reference sequence). CDR3 in amino acids: CASSNSTHNYGYTF. CDR3 bases: TGTGCCAGCAGCAATTCTACTCATAACTATGGCTACACCTTC.